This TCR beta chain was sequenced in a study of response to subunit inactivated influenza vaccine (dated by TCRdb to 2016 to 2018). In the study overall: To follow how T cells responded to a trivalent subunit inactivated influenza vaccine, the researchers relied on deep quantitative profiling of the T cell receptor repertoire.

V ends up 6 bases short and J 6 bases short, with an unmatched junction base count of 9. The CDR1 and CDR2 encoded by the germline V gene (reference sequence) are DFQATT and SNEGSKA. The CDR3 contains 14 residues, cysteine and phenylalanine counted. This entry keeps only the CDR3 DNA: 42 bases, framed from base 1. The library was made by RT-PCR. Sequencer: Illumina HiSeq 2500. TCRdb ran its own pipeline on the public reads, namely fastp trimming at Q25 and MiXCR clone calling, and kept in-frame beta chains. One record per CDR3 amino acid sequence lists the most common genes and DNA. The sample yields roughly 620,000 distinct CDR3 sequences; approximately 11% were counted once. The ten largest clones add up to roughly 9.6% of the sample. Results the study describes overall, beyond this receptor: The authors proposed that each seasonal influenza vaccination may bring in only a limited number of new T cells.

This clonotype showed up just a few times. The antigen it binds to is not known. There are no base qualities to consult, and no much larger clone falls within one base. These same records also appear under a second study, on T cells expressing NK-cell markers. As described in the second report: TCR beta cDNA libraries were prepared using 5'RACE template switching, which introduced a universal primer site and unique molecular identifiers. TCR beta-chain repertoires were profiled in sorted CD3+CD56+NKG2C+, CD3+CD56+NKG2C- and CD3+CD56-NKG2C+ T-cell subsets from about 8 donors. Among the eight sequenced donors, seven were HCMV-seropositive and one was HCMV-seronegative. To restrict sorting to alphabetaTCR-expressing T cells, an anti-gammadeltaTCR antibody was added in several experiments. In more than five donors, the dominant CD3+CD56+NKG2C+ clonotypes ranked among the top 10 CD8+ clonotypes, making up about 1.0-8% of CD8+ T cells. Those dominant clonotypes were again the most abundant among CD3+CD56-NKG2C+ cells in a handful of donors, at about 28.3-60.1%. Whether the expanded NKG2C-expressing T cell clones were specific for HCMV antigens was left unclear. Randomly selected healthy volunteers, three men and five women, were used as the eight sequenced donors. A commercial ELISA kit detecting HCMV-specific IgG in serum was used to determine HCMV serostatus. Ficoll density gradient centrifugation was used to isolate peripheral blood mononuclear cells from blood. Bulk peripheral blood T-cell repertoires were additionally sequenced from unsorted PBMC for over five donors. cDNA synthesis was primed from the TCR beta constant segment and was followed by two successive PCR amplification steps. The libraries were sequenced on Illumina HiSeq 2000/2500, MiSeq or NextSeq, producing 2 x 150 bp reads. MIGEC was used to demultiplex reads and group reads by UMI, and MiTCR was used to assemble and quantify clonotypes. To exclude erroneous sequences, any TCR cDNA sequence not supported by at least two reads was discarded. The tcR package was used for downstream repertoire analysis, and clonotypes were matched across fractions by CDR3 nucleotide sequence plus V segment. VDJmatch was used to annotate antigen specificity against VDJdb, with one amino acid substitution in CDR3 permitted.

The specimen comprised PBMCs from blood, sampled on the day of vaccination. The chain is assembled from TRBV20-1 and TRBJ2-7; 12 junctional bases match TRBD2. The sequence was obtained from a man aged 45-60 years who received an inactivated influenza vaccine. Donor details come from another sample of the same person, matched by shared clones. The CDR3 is CSATGLAGLREQYF. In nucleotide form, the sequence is TGCAGTGCCACCGGACTAGCGGGATTACGCGAGCAGTACTTC.